This T cell receptor beta chain was obtained from a study of T cells in Graves' hyperthyroidism and ophthalmopathy. CDR1 and CDR2 from the germline V gene are MNHNS and SASEGT. V lost 2 bases, J lost 10 bases, and 15 bases lay in between. This CDR3 has 14 amino acids. From RNA transcripts, TCR beta CDR3 regions were amplified. TCR CDR3 underwent first-round RT-PCR with the HTBI primer set. Using its own MiXCR run on the multiplex PCR reads, TCRdb lists one record per CDR3 protein. The table records around 300,000 distinct CDR3 sequences, approximately 15% of them present only once. Extraction of PBMCs used 9 to 10 ml of fresh peripheral blood.

This rearrangement joins TRBV6-1 to TRBJ1-5; no clear D gene. The source material was blood. The source is a woman between 40 and 50 years old with Graves' hyperthyroidism. The CDR3 sequence: CASSEMVGIRPQHF. The CDR3 nucleotides read TGTGCCAGCAGTGAAATGGTCGGTATCCGACCCCAGCATTTT.